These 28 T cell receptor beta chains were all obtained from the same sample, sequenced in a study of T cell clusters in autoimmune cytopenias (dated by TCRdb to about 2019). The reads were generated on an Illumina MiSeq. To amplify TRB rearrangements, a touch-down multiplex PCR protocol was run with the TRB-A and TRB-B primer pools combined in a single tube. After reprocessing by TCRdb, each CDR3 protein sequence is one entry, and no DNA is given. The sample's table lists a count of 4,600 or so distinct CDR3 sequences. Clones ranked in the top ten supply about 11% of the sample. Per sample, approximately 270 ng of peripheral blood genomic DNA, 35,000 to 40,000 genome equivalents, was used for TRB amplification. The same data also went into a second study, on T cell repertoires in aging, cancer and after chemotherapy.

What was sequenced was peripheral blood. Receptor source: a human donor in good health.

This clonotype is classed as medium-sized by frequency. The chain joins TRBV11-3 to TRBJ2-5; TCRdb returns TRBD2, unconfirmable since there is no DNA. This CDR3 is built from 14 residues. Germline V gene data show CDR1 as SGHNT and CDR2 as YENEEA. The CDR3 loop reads CASSLGTFQETQYF.

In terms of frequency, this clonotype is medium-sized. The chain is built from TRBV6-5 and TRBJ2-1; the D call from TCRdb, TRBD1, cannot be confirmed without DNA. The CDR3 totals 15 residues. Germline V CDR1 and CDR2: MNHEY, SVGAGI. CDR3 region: CASSHRGANYNEQFF.

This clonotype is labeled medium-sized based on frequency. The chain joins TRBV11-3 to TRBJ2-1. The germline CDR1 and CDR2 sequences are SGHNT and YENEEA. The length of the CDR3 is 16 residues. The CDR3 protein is CASSLGVGGSYNEQFF.

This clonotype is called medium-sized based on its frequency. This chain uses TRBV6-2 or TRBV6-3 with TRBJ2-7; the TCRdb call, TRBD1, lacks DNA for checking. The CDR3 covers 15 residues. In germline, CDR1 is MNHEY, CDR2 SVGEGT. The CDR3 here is CASSYSFEGDYEQYF.

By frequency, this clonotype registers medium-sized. CDR3 in amino acids: CASSFQGRMNTEAFF. This chain connects TRBV11-3 to TRBJ1-1; the D call from TCRdb, TRBD1, cannot be confirmed without DNA. The CDR3 runs to 15 residues. Germline lookup yields CDR1 SGHNT and CDR2 YENEEA.

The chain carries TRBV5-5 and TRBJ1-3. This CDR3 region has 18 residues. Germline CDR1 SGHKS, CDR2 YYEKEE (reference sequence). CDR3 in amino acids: CARSLEQTKIISGNTIYF.

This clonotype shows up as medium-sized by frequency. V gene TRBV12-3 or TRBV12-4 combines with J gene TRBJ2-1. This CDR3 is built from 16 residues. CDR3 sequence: CASSTISGSSYNEQFF.

CDR3: CSAPERTGTTDTQYF. V gene TRBV20-1 combines with J gene TRBJ2-3; TCRdb's D call of TRBD1 is untestable without DNA. Per germline, CDR1 DFQATT and CDR2 SNEGSKA (reference sequence). The CDR3 contains 15 residues.

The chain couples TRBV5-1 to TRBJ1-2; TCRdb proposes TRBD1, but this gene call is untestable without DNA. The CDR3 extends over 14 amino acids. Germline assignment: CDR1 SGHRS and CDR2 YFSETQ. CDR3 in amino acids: CASSLEGGPRGYTF.

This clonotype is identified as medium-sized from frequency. The CDR3 reads CASSLRLGAGEETQYF. The genes are TRBV7-6 and TRBJ2-5; TCRdb gives TRBD2 as the D gene, but with no DNA this cannot be confirmed. This CDR3 has 16 residues. Per germline, CDR1 SGHVS and CDR2 FNYEAQ.

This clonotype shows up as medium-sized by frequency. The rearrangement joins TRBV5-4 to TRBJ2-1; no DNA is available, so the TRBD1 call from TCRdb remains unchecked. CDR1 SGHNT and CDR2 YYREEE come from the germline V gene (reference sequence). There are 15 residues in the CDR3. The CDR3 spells CATFHPGEVSNEQFF.

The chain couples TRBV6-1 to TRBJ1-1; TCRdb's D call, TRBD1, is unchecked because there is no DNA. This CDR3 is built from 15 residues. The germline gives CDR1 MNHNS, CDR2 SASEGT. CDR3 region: CASSHVDRSNTGAFF.

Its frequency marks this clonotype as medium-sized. The CDR3: CASSFSGTSDSTDTQYF. V is TRBV7-9 and J is TRBJ2-3; without DNA, the TCRdb call of TRBD2 cannot be checked. CDR3 length equals 17 residues. Germline-derived CDR1 and CDR2 are SEHNR and FQNEAQ (reference sequence).

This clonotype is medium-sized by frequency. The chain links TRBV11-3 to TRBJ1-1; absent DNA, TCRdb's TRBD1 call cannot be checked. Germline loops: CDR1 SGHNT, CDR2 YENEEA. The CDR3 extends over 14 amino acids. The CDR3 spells CASSPMGGKTEAFF.

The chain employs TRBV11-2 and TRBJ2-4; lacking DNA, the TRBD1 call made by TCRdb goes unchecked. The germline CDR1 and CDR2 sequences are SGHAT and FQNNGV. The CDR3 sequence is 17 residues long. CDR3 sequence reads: CASSLTGGRGSKNIQYF.

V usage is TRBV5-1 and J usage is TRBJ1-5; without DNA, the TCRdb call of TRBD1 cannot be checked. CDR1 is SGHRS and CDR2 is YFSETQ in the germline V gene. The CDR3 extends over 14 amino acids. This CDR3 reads CASSLTGGQQPQHF.

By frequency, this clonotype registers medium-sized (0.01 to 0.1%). The CDR3 is CASSTQVHRELFF. The chain couples TRBV5-5 to TRBJ2-2; TCRdb names TRBD1, which stays unverified in the absence of DNA. This CDR3 has 13 amino acids. Germline-derived CDR1 and CDR2 are SGHKS and YYEKEE (reference sequence). Filled out from reference TRBV5-5 and TRBJ2-2, the complete variable domain reads DAGVTQSPTHLIKTRGQQVTLRCSPISGHKSVSWYQQVLGQGPQFIFQYYEKEERGRGNFPDRFSARQFPNYSSELNVNALLLGDSALYLCASSTQVHRELFFGEGSRLTVL.

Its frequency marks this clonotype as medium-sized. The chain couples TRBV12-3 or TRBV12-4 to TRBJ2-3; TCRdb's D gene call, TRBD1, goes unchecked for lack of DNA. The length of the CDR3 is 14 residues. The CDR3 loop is CASSSTGGTDTQYF.

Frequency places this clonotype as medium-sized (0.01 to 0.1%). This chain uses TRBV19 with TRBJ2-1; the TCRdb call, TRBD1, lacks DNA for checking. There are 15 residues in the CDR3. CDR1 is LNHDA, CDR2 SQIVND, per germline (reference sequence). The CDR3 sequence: CASRPGQGSYNEQFF.

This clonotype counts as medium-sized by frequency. CDR3 region: CSVEASQSRGETQYF. V usage is TRBV29-1 and J usage is TRBJ2-5; without DNA, the TCRdb call of TRBD1 cannot be checked. The CDR3 contains 15 residues. The germline V gene has CDR1 SQVTM and CDR2 ANQGSEA. Based on the CDR3 plus reference TRBV29-1 and TRBJ2-5, the full variable domain is SAVISQKPSRDICQRGTSLTIQCQVDSQVTMMFWYRQQPGQSLTLIATANQGSEATYESGFVIDKFPISRPNLTFSTLTVSNMSPEDSSIYLCSVEASQSRGETQYFGPGTRLLVL.

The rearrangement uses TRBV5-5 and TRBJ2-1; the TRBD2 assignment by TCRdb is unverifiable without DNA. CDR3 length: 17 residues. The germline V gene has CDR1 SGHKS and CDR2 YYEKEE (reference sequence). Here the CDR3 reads CASSFGSSGASYNEQFF.

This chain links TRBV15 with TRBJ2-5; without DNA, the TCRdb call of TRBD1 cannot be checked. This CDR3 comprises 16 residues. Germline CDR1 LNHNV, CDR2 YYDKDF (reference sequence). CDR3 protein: CATLGGTGGRGETQYF.

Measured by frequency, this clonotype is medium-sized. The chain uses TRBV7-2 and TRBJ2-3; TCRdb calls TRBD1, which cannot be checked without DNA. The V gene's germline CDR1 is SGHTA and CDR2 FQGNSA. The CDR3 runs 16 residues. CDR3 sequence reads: CASSLAGGISTDTQYF.

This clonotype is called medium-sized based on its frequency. CDR3 residues: CASSYLDLWDGYTF. The rearrangement uses TRBV6-2 or TRBV6-3 and TRBJ1-2. Per the germline V gene, CDR1 is MNHEY and CDR2 is SVGEGT. The CDR3 contains 14 residues.

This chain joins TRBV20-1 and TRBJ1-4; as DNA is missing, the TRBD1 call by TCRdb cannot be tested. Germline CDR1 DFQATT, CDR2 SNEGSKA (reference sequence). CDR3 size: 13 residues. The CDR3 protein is CSALRGTNEKLFF.

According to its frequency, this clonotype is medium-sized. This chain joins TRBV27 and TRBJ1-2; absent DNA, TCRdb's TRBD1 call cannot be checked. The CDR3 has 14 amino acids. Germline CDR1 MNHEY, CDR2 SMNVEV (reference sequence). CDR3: CASSPRGMGYGYTF.

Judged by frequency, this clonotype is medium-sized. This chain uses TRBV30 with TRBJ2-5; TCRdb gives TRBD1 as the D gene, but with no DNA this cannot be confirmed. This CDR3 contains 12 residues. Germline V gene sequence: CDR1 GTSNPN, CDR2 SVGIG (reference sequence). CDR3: CAWSVGTETQYF.

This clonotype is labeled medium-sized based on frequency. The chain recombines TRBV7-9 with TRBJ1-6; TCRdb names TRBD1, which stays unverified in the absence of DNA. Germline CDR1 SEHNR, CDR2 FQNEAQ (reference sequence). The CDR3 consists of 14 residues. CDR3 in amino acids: CASSLSGVNSPLHF. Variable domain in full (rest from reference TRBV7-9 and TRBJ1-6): DTGVSQNPRHKITKRGQNVTFRCDPISEHNRLYWYRQTLGQGPEFLTYFQNEAQLEKSRLLSDRFSAERPKGSFSTLEIQRTEQGDSAMYLCASSLSGVNSPLHFGNGTRLTVT.